This T cell receptor (beta chain) was found in a study of metastatic and nonmetastatic thyroid tumors. The CDR3 runs to 13 residues. CDR1 and CDR2 from the germline V gene are MDHEN and SYDVKM. Trimming removed 6 bases from V and 7 bases from J, with 16 bases in between. TCRdb re-called the PCR reads with MiXCR. The table lists around 52,000 clones, less than 30% of them singletons. Patients had received no treatment of any kind before thyroid surgery. The clonotype was recovered from a female donor with papillary thyroid cancer or a benign thyroid nodule (not recorded which). Some clones in this sample may be carry-over from other donors' samples. The sample comprised blood. The rearrangement joins TRBV28 to TRBJ2-7, with D hard to call. The chain's CDR3 is CASRRQSYGEQYF. The CDR3 DNA reads TGTGCCAGCAGGCGACAATCTTACGGGGAGCAGTACTTC.